This T cell receptor (beta chain) is drawn from a study of blood T cell repertoires in COVID-19. Across the whole study: Sites across the United States, Italy and Spain contributed samples from acute and convalescent COVID-19. T cells, B-cell-depleted T cells, or PBMCs provided the cDNA or gDNA that served as material.

Germline assignment: CDR1 MNHEY and CDR2 SVGAGI. With 11 bases removed from V and 3 bases from J, the gap between germline ends came to 14 bases. This CDR3 has 13 amino acids. In the authors' methods: Estimation of nucleated cell counts relied on the amplification of reference gene primers. Here immunoSEQ multiplex PCR was the method, and the copy in TCRdb shows in-frame clones only, minus some. V, J and clone size are those of that table, while D and trimming were read from the DNA. The data contain around 50,000 clones, just under 90% of them singletons. This sequence was found in a man aged 55-75 years with acute or convalescent COVID-19. The genes are TRBV6-5 and TRBJ1-5; D may be TRBD1 (6 bases). Sequenced: peripheral blood. CDR3 DNA sequence: TGTGCCGTGGCCCAGGGACACAATCAGCCCCAGCATTTT. Protein: CAVAQGHNQPQHF.